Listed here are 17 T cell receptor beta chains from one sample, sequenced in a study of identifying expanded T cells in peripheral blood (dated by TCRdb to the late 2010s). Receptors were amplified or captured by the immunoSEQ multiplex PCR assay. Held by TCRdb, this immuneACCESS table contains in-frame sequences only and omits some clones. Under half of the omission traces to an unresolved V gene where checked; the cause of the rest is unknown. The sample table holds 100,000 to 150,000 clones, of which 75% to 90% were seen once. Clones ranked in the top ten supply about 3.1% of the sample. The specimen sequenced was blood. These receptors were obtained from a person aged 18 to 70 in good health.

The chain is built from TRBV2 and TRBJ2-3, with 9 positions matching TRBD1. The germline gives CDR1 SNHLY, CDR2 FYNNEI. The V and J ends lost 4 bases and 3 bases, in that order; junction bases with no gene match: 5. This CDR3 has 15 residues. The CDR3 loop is CASSVDRGSTDTQYF. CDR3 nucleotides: TGTGCCAGCAGTGTGGACAGGGGATCGACAGATACGCAGTATTTT.

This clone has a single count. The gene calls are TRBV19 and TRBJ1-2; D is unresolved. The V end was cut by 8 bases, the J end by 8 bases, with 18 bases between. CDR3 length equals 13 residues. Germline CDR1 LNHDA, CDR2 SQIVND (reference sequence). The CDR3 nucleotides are TGTGCCAGTCGGGTGCTCGCCAGCCACGGCTACACCTTC. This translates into CASRVLASHGYTF.

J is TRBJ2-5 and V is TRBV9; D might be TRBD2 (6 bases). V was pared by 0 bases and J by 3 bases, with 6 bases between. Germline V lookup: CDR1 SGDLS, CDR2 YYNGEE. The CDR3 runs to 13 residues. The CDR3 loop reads CASSVGREETQYF. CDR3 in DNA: TGTGCCAGCAGCGTAGGGAGGGAAGAGACCCAGTACTTC.

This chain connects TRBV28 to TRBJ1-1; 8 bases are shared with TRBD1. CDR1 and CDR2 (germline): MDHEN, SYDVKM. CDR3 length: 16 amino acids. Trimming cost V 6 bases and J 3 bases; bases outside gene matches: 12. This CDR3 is CASSPGTGRGDTEAFF. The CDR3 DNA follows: TGTGCCAGCAGCCCCGGGACAGGTCGAGGGGACACTGAAGCTTTCTTT.

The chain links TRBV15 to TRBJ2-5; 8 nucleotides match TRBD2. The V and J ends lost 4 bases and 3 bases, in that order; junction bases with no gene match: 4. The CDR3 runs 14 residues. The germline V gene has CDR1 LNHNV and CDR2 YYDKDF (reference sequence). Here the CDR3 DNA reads TGTGCCACCAGCACTATAGCGGGGAAAGAGACCCAGTACTTC. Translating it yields CATSTIAGKETQYF.

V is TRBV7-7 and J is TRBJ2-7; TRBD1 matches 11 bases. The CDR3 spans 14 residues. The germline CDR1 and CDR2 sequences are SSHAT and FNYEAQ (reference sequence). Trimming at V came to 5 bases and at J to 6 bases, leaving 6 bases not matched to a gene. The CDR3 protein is CASSQGQGVGEQYF. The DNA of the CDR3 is TGTGCCAGCAGCCAGGGACAGGGGGTTGGCGAGCAGTACTTC.

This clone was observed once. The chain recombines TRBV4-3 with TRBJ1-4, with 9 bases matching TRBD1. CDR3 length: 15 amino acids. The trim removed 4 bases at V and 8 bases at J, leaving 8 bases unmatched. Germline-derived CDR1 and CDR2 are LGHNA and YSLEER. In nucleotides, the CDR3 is TGCGCCAGCAGCCGTCCAGGACAGGGGAGAGAAAAACTGTTTTTT. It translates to CASSRPGQGREKLFF.

In nucleotides, the CDR3 is TGTGCCAGCGGAGGACGGAGCTACGAGCAGTACTTC. Residues: CASGGRSYEQYF. V and J are TRBV11-3 and TRBJ2-7; TRBD2 might be the D (5 bases). V lost 8 bases and J lost 3, with 11 bases in between. CDR3 length equals 12 residues. Germline loops: CDR1 SGHNT, CDR2 YENEEA.

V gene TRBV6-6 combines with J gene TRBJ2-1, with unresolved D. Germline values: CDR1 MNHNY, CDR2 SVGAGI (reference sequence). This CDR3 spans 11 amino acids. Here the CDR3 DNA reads TGTGCGGCCGGGTCCTACAATGAGCAGTTCTTC. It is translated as CAAGSYNEQFF.

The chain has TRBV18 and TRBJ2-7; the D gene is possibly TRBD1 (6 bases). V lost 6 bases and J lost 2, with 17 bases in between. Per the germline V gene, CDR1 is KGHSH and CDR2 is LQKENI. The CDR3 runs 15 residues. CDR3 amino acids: CASSQTGFSAYEQYF. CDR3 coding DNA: TGTGCCAGCTCTCAAACAGGGTTTTCGGCCTACGAGCAGTACTTC.

CDR3 in amino acids: CASSEGSLYEQYF. Here the CDR3 DNA reads TGTGCCAGCAGTGAGGGCAGCCTCTACGAGCAGTACTTC. This chain joins TRBV2 and TRBJ2-7; D remains ambiguous. The V gene's germline CDR1 is SNHLY and CDR2 FYNNEI. V lost 3 bases to trimming and J lost 3 bases, with 9 bases between them. CDR3 size: 13 residues.

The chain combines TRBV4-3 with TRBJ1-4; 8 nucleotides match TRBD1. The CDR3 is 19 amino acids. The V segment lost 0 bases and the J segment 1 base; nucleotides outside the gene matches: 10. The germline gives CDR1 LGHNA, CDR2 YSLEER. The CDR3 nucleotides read TGCGCCAGCAGCCAAGATCTTGGCGGGACAGGAGGAACTAATGAAAAACTGTTTTTT. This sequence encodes CASSQDLGGTGGTNEKLFF.

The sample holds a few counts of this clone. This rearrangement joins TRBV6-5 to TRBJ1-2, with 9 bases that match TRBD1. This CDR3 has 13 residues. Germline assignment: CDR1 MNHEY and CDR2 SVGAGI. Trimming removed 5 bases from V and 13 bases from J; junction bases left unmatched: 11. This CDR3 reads CASSTGTGPPPTF. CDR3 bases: TGTGCCAGCAGTACTGGGACAGGGCCGCCGCCCACCTTC.

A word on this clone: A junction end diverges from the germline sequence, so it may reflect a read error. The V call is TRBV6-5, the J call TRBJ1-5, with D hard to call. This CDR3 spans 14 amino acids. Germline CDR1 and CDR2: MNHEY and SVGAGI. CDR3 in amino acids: CVSSYSTRGQPQHF. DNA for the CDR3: TGTGTCAGCAGTTACTCGACCCGGGGTCAGCCCCAGCATTTT.

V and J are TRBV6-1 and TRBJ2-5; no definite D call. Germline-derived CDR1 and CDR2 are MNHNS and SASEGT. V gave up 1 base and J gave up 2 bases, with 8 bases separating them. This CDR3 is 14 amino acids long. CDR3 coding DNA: TGTGCCAGCAGTGAAGGGCTATGGCAAGAGACCCAGTACTTC. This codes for CASSEGLWQETQYF.

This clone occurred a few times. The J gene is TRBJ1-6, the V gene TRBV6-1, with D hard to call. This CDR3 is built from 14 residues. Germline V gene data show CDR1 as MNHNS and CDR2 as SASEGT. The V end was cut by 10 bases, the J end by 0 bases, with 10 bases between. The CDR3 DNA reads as TGTGCCACCACCATTTCCTCCTATAATTCACCCCTCCACTTT. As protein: CATTISSYNSPLHF.

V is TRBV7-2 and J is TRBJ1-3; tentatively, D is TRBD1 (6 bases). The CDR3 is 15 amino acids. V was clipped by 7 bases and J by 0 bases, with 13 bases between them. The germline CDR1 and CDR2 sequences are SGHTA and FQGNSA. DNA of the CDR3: TGTGCCAGCACCCTCCGACAGGTCTCTGGAAACACCATATATTTT. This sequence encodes CASTLRQVSGNTIYF.